The entry below describes one T cell receptor (beta chain). These data come from a study of T cell responses to AZD1222 COVID-19 vaccine. Repertoires were generated with immunoSEQ multiplex PCR, while TCRdb's copy carries only in-frame clones and drops some. The sample has 68,000 or so clones, roughly 86% seen once. The clonotype originates from an adult in good health. This specimen consisted of peripheral blood, obtained on day 0 of AZD1222 vaccination.

The CDR3 DNA sequence: TGTGCCAGCAGCTTAAACGCGTGGGCAGGGCATGGCTACACCTTC. Translated: CASSLNAWAGHGYTF. V is TRBV7-8 and J is TRBJ1-2, with D perhaps matching TRBD1 (5 bases). CDR1 SGHVS and CDR2 FQNEAQ come from the germline V gene. V lost 2 bases, J lost 6 bases, and 16 bases lay in between. The CDR3 extends over 15 amino acids.